The sequence of this T cell receptor (beta chain) was determined in a study of radiotherapy plus CTLA-4 blockade in lung cancer. Regarding the study as a whole: Blood TCR clones of tumor origin expanded after radiotherapy plus ipilimumab.

As for this clone: Its target is not known. The same CDR3 arises from other DNA sequences in this sample as well.

Sequencing used immunoSEQ multiplex PCR; TCRdb keeps in-frame clones, though not all of them. Found here are 70,000 to 100,000 clones, 70% to 90% of them singletons; the top ten hold approximately 2%. Deletions cut 6 bases from V and 1 base from J, with 9 bases between. Germline values: CDR1 SQVTM, CDR2 ANQGSEA. The CDR3 has 12 amino acids. Focal radiation plus CTLA-4 blockade with ipilimumab was given to patients with chemo-refractory metastatic non-small-cell lung cancer. J is TRBJ1-1 and V is TRBV29-1, with D possibly TRBD1 on 5 matching bases. Sequenced material: peripheral blood, taken from a patient treated with radiotherapy plus ipilimumab. This clonotype originated in a human donor with non-small cell lung cancer who had a partial response to radiotherapy plus ipilimumab. The chain's CDR3 is CSVHTGNTEAFF. The CDR3 DNA follows: TGCAGCGTCCACACAGGGAACACTGAAGCTTTCTTT. The entire variable domain, with the rest obtained from reference TRBV29-1 and TRBJ1-1, is as follows: SAVISQKPSRDICQRGTSLTIQCQVDSQVTMMFWYRQQPGQSLTLIATANQGSEATYESGFVIDKFPISRPNLTFSTLTVSNMSPEDSSIYLCSVHTGNTEAFFGQGTRLTVV.